One sample yielded the 9 T cell receptor beta chains listed below, sequenced in a study of beta chain features in type 1 diabetes (dated by TCRdb to the late 2010s). Preparation of the library involved the immunoSEQ multiplex PCR assay. The entire isolated RNA was reverse transcribed using the High Capacity cDNA Reverse Transcription Kit, and thus expressed TCRB transcripts were sequenced. TCRdb took over this immuneACCESS table, retaining in-frame rearrangements with V and J assigned. Such tables are incomplete; in checked studies, under half of the missing clones stem from an unresolved V gene, and the remainder is unexplained. The sample profile shows 450,000 or so clones; about an eighth of them were found once. About 0.045% of the sample lies in the top ten. What was sequenced was naive CD4+ T cells from blood. In light of the paper, this sample's cell subset or site label describes: true naive CD4+ T cells. These receptors were taken from a woman aged 18-35 years in good health.

The V gene is TRBV20-1, the J gene TRBJ1-2, with D maybe TRBD1 (5 bases). Germline V CDR1 and CDR2: DFQATT, SNEGSKA (reference sequence). The CDR3 covers 11 residues. Trimming took 3 bases from V and 8 from J, leaving 10 bases between them. The CDR3 loop is CSARGGVGYTF. In DNA, the CDR3 is TGCAGTGCTAGGGGAGGGGTAGGCTACACCTTC.

The V and J genes are TRBV2 and TRBJ1-2, with D possibly matching TRBD1 (6 bases). Germline lookup yields CDR1 SNHLY and CDR2 FYNNEI. V was shortened by 8 bases and J by 4 bases, with 8 bases between the two germline ends. The CDR3 runs to 11 residues. The CDR3 DNA is TGTGCCAGCCGCAGGGGCTATGGCTACACCTTC. Its protein is CASRRGYGYTF.

As DNA, the CDR3 is TGTGCCAGCAGTGAACTAGCGGGAGTAAATGAGCAGTTCTTC. It is translated as CASSELAGVNEQFF. The gene calls are TRBV6-5 and TRBJ2-1, with 11 bases matching TRBD2. Germline V CDR1 and CDR2: MNHEY, SVGAGI. The V gene end was trimmed by 5 bases and the J gene end by 7 bases; junction bases not matched to a gene: 4. This CDR3 spans 14 amino acids.

In its sample, this clone was seen a few times. The DNA for the CDR3 is TGTGCCAGCAGCCCCCTTTGGGGGGGCGCTTCTGGGGCCAACGTCCTGACTTTC. Encoded protein: CASSPLWGGASGANVLTF. This sequence joins TRBV7-3 and TRBJ2-6, with a weak D call TRBD2 (7 bases). Deletions cut 5 bases from V and 1 base from J, with 18 bases between. Germline CDR1 and CDR2: SGHTA and FQGTGA. CDR3 length: 18 amino acids.

This chain links TRBV5-5 with TRBJ2-5, with 8 bases lining up with TRBD1. Germline V gene data show CDR1 as SGHKS and CDR2 as YYEKEE (reference sequence). V trimming: 4 bases; J trimming: 7 bases; junction bases outside the gene matches: 12. The CDR3 extends over 15 amino acids. In nucleotides, the CDR3 is TGTGCCAGCAGCCAGGACAGGGTCGGGTCGGGGACCCAGTACTTC. Translated: CASSQDRVGSGTQYF. Based on the CDR3 plus reference TRBV5-5 and TRBJ2-5, the full variable domain is DAGVTQSPTHLIKTRGQQVTLRCSPISGHKSVSWYQQVLGQGPQFIFQYYEKEERGRGNFPDRFSARQFPNYSSELNVNALLLGDSALYLCASSQDRVGSGTQYFGPGTRLLVL.

The rearrangement links TRBV10-3 to TRBJ2-1; 9 positions match TRBD1. The CDR3 runs 15 residues. Germline V lookup: CDR1 ENHRY, CDR2 SYGVKD. The J segment lost 7 bases and the V segment lost 8 bases, leaving 12 bases of the junction unmatched. CDR3 residues: CAIGTEGQGRNEQFF. CDR3 in DNA: TGTGCCATCGGGACAGAGGGACAGGGAAGGAATGAGCAGTTCTTC.

The chain carries TRBV29-1 and TRBJ2-5; D remains unclear. CDR1 and CDR2 from the germline V gene are SQVTM and ANQGSEA. The CDR3 contains 13 residues. Between the trimmed V and J ends, which lost 7 bases and 8 bases, there was a span of 20 bases. DNA for the CDR3: TGCAGCGGGGCATCGCGAGCCCAGAGAACCCAGTACTTC. Residues: CSGASRAQRTQYF.

V and J are TRBV14 and TRBJ2-1, with a tentative D call TRBD1 (5 bases). Germline V gene lookup returns CDR1 SGHDN and CDR2 FVKESK. This CDR3 contains 13 residues. Trimming pared 1 base from V and 9 bases from J, leaving 10 bases between. Here the CDR3 reads CASSQVARGEQFF. Here the CDR3 DNA reads TGTGCCAGCAGCCAAGTCGCTAGGGGTGAGCAGTTCTTC.

The genes are TRBV5-4 and TRBJ2-5, with TRBD2 matching 7 bases. V dropped 4 bases and J dropped 0; count of bases not matched to a gene: 6. Germline CDR1 reads SGHNT; CDR2 reads YYREEE (reference sequence). The CDR3 is made up of 15 amino acids. The CDR3 nucleotides read TGTGCCAGCAGCCCGGGACTAAGCTACCAAGAGACCCAGTACTTC. Translating it yields CASSPGLSYQETQYF.